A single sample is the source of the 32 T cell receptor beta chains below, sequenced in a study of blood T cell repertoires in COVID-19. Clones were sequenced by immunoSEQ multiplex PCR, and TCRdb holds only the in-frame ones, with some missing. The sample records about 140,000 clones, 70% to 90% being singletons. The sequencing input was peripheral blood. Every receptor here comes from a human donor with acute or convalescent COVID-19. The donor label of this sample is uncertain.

The DNA for the CDR3 is TGTGCCAGCAGTTCAGGGCCCTACGAGCAGTACGTC. Translation: CASSSGPYEQYV. V is TRBV5-6 and J is TRBJ2-7; D might be TRBD1 (5 bases). The germline V gene encodes CDR1 SGHDT and CDR2 YYEEEE. Trimming stripped 5 bases from V and 2 bases from J, with 8 bases between. The CDR3 length is 12 residues.

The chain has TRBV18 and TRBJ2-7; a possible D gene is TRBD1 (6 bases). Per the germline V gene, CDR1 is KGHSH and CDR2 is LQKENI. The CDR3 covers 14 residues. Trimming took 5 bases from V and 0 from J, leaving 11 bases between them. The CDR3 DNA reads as TGTGCCAGCTCAGCCGGGACACCCTCCTACGAGCAGTACTTC. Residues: CASSAGTPSYEQYF.

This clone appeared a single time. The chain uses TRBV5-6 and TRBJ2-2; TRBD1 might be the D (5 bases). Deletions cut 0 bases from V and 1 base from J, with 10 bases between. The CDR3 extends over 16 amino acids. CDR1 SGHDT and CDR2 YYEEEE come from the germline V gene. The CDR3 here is CASSLGQSLNTGELFF. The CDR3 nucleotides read TGTGCCAGCAGCTTGGGACAGTCACTGAACACCGGGGAGCTGTTTTTT.

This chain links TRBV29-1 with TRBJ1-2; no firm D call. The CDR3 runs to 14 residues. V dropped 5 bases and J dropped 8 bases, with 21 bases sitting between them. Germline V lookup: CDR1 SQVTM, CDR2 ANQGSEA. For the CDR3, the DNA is TGCAGCGTTTCGGGCCTGAGTCGGGATTTCGGCTACACCTTC. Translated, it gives CSVSGLSRDFGYTF. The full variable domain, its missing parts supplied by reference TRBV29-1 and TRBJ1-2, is SAVISQKPSRDICQRGTSLTIQCQVDSQVTMMFWYRQQPGQSLTLIATANQGSEATYESGFVIDKFPISRPNLTFSTLTVSNMSPEDSSIYLCSVSGLSRDFGYTFGSGTRLTVV.

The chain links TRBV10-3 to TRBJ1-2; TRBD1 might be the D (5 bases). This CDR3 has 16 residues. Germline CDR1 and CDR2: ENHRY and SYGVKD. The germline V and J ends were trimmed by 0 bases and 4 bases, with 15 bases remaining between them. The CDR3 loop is CAISESVQADPYGYTF. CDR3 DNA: TGTGCCATCAGTGAGTCGGTACAGGCTGACCCCTATGGCTACACCTTC.

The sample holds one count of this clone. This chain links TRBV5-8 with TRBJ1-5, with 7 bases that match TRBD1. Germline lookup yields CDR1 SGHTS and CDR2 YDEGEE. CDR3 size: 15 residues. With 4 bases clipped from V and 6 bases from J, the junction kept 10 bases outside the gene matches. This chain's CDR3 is CASSPEGRGVQPQHF. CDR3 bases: TGTGCCAGCAGCCCCGAGGGCAGGGGGGTTCAGCCCCAGCATTTT.

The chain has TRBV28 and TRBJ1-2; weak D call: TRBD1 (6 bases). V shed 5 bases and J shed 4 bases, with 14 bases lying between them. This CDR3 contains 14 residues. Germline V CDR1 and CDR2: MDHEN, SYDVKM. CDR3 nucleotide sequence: TGTGCCAGCAGTATACAGGGTAGGGGCTATGGCTACACCTTC. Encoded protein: CASSIQGRGYGYTF.

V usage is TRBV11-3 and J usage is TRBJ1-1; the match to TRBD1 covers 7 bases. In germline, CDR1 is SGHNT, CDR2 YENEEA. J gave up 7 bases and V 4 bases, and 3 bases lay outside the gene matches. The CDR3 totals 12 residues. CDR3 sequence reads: CASSSGDSEAFF. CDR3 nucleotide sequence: TGTGCCAGCAGCTCGGGGGACAGTGAAGCTTTCTTT.

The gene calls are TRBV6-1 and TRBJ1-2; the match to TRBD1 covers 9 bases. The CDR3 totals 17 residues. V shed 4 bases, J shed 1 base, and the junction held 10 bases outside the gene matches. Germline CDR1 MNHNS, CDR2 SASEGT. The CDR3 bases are TGTGCCAGCAGTGCCTCTGGACAGGGGAAATTTAACTATGGCTACACCTTC. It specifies CASSASGQGKFNYGYTF.

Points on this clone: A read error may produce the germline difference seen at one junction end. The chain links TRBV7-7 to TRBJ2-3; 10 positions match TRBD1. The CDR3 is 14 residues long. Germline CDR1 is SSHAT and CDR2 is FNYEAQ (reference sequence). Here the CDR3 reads CASSRTGGTDTQYF. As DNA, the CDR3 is TGTGCTAGCAGCCGGACAGGGGGGACAGATACGCAGTATTTT.

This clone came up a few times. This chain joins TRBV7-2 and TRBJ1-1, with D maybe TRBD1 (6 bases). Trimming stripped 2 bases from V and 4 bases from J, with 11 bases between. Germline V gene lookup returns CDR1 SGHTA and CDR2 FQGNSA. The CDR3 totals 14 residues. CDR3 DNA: TGTGCCAGCAGCTTATTGGGGGCGTCCACTGAAGCTTTCTTT. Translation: CASSLLGASTEAFF. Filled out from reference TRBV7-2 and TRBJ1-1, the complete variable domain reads GAGVSQSPSNKVTEKGKDVELRCDPISGHTALYWYRQSLGQGLEFLIYFQGNSAPDKSGLPSDRFSAERTGGSVSTLTIQRTQQEDSAVYLCASSLLGASTEAFFGQGTRLTVV.

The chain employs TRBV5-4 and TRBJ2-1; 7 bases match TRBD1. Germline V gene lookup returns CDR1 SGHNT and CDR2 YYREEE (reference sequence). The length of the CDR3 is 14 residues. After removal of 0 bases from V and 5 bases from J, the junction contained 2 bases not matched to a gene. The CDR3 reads CASSLGTGHNEQFF. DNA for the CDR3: TGTGCCAGCAGCTTGGGGACAGGACACAATGAGCAGTTCTTC. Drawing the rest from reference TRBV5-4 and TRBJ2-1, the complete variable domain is ETGVTQSPTHLIKTRGQQVTLRCSSQSGHNTVSWYQQALGQGPQFIFQYYREEENGRGNFPPRFSGLQFPNYSSELNVNALELDDSALYLCASSLGTGHNEQFFGPGTRLTVL.

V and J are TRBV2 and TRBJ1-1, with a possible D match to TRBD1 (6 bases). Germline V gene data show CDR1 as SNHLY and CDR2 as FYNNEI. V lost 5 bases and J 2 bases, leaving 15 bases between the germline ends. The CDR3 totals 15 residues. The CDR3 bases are TGTGCCAGCAGTAGAGGCAGGGGCGCAAACACTGAAGCTTTCTTT. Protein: CASSRGRGANTEAFF.

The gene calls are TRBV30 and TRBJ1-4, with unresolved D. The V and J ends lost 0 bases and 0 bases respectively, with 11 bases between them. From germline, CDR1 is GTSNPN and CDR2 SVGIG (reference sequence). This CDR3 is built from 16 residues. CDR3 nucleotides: TGTGCCTGGAGTGTACATCTCGGAGCAACTAATGAAAAACTGTTTTTT. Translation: CAWSVHLGATNEKLFF.

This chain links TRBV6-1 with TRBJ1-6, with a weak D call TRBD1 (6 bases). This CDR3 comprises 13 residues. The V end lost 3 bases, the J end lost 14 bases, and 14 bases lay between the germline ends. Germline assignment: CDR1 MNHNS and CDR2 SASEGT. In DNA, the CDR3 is TGTGCCAGCAGTGATTCTTTCGGGACATCCCTCCACTTT. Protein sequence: CASSDSFGTSLHF.

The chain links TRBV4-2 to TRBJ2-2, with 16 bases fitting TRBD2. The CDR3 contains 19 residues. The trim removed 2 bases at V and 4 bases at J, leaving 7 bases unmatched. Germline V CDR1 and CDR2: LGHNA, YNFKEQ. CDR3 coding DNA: TGTGCCAGCAGCCAACTCGGGACTAGCGGGGGGGCGGGCACCGGGGAGCTGTTTTTT. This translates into CASSQLGTSGGAGTGELFF.

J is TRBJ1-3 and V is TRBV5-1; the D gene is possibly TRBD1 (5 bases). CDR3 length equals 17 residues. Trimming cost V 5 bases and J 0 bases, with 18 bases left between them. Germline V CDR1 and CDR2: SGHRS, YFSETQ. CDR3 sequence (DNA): TGCGCCAGCAGTCTTTCTTTACAGGCCTACTCTGGAAACACCATATATTTT. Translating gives CASSLSLQAYSGNTIYF.

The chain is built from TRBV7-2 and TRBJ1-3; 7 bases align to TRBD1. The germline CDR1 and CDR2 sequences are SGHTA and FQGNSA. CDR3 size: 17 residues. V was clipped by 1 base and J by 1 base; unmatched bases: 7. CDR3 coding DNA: TGTGCCAGCAGCTTAGGGGGGACAGCGCTTTCTGGAAACACCATATATTTT. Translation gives CASSLGGTALSGNTIYF.

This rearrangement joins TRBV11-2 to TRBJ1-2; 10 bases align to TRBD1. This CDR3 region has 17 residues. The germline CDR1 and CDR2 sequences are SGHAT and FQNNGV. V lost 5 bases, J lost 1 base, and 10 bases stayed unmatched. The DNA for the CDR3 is TGTGCCAGCAGCGCTCTCGGGACAGGGGCGATTAACTATGGCTACACCTTC. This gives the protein CASSALGTGAINYGYTF. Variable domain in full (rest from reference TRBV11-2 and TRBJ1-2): EAGVAQSPRYKIIEKRQSVAFWCNPISGHATLYWYQQILGQGPKLLIQFQNNGVVDDSQLPKDRFSAERLKGVDSTLKIQPAKLEDSAVYLCASSALGTGAINYGYTFGSGTRLTVV.

CDR3 nucleotide sequence: TGTGCCAGTAGTGTGTTTACTGGAAACACCATATATTTT. As protein: CASSVFTGNTIYF. The chain combines TRBV19 with TRBJ1-3; D is uncertain. The CDR3 loop spans 13 amino acids. Germline V gene data show CDR1 as LNHDA and CDR2 as SQIVND (reference sequence). V shed 5 bases and J shed 2 bases, with 7 bases lying between them.

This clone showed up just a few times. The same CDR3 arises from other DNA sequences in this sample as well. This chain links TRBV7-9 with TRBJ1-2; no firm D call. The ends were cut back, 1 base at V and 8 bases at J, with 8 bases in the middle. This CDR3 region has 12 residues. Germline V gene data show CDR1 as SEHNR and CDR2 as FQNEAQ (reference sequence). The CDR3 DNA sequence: TGTGCCAGCAGCTTAGACACAGACGGCTACACCTTC. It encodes CASSLDTDGYTF.

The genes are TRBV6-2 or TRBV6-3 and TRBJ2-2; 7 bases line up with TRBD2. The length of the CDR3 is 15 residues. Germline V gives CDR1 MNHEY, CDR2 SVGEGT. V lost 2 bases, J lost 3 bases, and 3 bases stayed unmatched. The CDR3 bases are TGTGCCAGCAGTTACGAGGCGGGGGACACCGGGGAGCTGTTTTTT. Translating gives CASSYEAGDTGELFF.

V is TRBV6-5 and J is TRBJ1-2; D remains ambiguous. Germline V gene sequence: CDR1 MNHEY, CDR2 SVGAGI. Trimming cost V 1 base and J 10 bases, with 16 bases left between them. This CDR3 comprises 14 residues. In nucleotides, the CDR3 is TGTGCCAGCAGTTACTATTTAAAGGAGCCAACCTACACCTTC. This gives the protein CASSYYLKEPTYTF.

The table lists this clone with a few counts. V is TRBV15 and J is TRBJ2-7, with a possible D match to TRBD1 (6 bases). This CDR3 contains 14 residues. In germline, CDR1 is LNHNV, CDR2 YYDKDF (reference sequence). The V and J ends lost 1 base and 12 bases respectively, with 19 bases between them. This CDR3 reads CATSRGGAGELLYF. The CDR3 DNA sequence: TGTGCCACCAGCAGAGGCGGAGCAGGGGAGTTGTTGTACTTC.

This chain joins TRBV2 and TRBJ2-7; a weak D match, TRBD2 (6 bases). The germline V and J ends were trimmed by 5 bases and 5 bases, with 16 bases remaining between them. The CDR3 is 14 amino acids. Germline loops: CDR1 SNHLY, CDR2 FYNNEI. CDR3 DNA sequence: TGTGCCAGCAGTCCCCGAGGAGGGTCCCACGAGCAGTACTTC. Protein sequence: CASSPRGGSHEQYF.

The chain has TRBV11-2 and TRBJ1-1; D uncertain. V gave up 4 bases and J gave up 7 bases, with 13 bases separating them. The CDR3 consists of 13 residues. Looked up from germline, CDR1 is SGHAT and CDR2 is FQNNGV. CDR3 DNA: TGTGCCAGCAGCTCCCGGAGGGCCAGTGAAGCTTTCTTT. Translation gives CASSSRRASEAFF.

CDR3 amino acids: CASSAPGLAGGAETQYF. The CDR3 DNA follows: TGTGCCAGCAGTGCGCCGGGACTAGCGGGGGGGGCTGAGACCCAGTACTTC. V is TRBV28 and J is TRBJ2-5, with 16 bases fitting TRBD2. The CDR3 length is 17 residues. V gave up 5 bases and J gave up 5 bases; unmatched junction bases: 8. The V gene's germline CDR1 is MDHEN and CDR2 SYDVKM.

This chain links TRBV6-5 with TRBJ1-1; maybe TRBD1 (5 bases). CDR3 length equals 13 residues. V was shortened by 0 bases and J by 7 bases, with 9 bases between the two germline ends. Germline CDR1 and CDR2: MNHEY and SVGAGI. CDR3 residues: CASSYSQGNEAFF. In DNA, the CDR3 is TGTGCCAGCAGTTACTCTCAGGGTAATGAAGCTTTCTTT.

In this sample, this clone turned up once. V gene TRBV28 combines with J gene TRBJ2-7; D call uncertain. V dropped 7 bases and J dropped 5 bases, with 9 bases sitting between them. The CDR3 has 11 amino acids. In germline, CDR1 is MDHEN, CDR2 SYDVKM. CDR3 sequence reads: CASIGSHEQYF. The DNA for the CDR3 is TGTGCCAGCATCGGGTCCCACGAGCAGTACTTC.

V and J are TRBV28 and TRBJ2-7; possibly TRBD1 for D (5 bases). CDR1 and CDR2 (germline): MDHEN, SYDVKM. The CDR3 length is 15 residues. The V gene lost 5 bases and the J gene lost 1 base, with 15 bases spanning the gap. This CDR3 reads CASSTTGRASYEQYV. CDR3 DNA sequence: TGTGCCAGCAGTACTACAGGCAGAGCATCCTACGAGCAGTACGTC.

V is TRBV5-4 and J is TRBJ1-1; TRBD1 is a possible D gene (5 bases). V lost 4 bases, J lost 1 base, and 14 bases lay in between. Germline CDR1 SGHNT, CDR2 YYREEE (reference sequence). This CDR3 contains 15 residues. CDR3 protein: CASSVGGGRNTEAFF. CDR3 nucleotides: TGTGCCAGCAGCGTTGGCGGGGGAAGGAACACTGAAGCTTTCTTT.

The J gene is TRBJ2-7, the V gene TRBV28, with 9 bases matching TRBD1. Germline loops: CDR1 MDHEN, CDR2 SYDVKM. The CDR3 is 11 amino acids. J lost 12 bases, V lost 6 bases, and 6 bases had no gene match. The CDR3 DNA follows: TGTGCCAGCAGCGATACAGGGGGCTCGTACTTC. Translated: CASSDTGGSYF. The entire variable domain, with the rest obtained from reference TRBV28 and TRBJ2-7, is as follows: DVKVTQSSRYLVKRTGEKVFLECVQDMDHENMFWYRQDPGLGLRLIYFSYDVKMKEKGDIPEGYSVSREKKERFSLILESASTNQTSMYLCASSDTGGSYFGPGTRLTVT.